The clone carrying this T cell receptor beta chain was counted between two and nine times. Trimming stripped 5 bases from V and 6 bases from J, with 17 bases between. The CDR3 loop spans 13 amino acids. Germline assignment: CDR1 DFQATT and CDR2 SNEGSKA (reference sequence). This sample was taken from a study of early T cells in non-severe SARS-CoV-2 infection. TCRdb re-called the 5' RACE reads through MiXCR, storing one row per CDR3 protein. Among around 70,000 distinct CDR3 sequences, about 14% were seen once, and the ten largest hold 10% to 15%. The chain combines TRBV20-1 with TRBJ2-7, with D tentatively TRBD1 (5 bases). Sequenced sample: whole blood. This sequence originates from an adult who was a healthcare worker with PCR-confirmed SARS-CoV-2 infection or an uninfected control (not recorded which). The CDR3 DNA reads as TGCAGTGCTGGAAAGACAGCAGCGAGCGAGCAGTACTTC. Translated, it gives CSAGKTAASEQYF.